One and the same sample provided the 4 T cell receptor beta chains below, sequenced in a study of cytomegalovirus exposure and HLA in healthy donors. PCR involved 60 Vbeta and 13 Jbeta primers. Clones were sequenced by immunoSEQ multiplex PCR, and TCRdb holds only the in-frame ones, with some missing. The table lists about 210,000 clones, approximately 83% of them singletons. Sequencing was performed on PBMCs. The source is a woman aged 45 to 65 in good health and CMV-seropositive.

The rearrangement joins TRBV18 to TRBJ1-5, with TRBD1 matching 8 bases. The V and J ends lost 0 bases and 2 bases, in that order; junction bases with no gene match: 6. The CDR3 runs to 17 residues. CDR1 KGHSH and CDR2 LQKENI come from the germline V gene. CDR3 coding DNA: TGTGCCAGCTCACCACCGACTGTGACAGGGGGCAATCAGCCCCAGCATTTT. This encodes CASSPPTVTGGNQPQHF.

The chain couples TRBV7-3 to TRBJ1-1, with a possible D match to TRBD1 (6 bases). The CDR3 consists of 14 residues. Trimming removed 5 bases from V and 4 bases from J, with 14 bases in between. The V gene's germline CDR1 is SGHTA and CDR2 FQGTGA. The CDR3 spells CASSLRGGGTEAFF. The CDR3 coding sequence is TGTGCCAGCAGCCTAAGGGGGGGTGGCACTGAAGCTTTCTTT. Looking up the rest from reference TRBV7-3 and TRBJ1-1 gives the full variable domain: GAGVSQTPSNKVTEKGKYVELRCDPISGHTALYWYRQSLGQGPEFLIYFQGTGAADDSGLPNDRFFAVRPEGSVSTLKIQRTERGDSAVYLCASSLRGGGTEAFFGQGTRLTVV.

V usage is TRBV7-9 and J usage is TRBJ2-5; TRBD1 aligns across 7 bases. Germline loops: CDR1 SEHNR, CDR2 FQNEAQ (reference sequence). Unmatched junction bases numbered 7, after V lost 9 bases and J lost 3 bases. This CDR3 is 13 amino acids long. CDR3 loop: CARQQGSKETQYF. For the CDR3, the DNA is TGTGCCAGACAACAGGGGTCCAAAGAGACCCAGTACTTC.

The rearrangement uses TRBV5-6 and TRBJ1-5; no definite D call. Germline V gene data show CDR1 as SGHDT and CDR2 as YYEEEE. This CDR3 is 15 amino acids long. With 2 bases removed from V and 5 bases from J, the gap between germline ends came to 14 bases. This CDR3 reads CASSFRGVKYQPQHF. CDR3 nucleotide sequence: TGTGCCAGCAGCTTCCGGGGAGTGAAATATCAGCCCCAGCATTTT. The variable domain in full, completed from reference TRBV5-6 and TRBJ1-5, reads DAGVTQSPTHLIKTRGQQVTLRCSPKSGHDTVSWYQQALGQGPQFIFQYYEEEERQRGNFPDRFSGHQFPNYSSELNVNALLLGDSALYLCASSFRGVKYQPQHFGDGTRLSIL.